Listed below are T cell receptor beta chains from one sample, sequenced in a study of shared T cell receptors in the human thymus. TCRdb's table, derived via immunoSEQ multiplex PCR, lists solely in-frame clones and lacks some. The repertoire has more than 550,000 clones, around 87% of them found once; the top ten carry 0.0094%. The sample was also linked to a second study, of human thymus T cells.

Material for sequencing was thymocytes. Source of these receptors: a boy under two years old with a congenital heart defect. Each CDR3 is given with its conserved first and last residue. The D gene is left open where the match is weak. Part of the rows lack a size; the others show once, few, many or a class for expanded clones.

j_gene: TRBJ2-1
d_gene: NA
v_gene: TRBV25-1
abundance: NA
CDR3aa: CASSGRGYNEQFF
CDR3nt: TGTGCCAGCAGTGGCAGGGGTTACAATGAGCAGTTCTTC

j_gene: TRBJ1-2
d_gene: NA
v_gene: TRBV29-1
abundance: NA
CDR3aa: CSVEQGHGGYTF
CDR3nt: TGCAGCGTTGAACAGGGGCACGGTGGCTACACCTTC

j_gene: TRBJ2-7
d_gene: NA
v_gene: TRBV4-3
abundance: NA
CDR3aa: CASSQGWERSYEQYF
CDR3nt: TGCGCCAGCAGCCAAGGTTGGGAGCGATCCTACGAGCAGTACTTC

j_gene: TRBJ2-3
d_gene: NA
v_gene: TRBV5-1
abundance: NA
CDR3aa: CASSHAKLATTDTQYF
CDR3nt: TGCGCCAGCAGCCACGCGAAACTAGCTACCACAGATACGCAGTATTTT

j_gene: TRBJ2-7
d_gene: NA
v_gene: TRBV20-1
abundance: NA
CDR3aa: CSASGVEQYF
CDR3nt: TGCAGTGCTAGCGGAGTCGAGCAGTACTTC

j_gene: TRBJ1-1
d_gene: NA
v_gene: TRBV5-4
abundance: NA
CDR3aa: CASSLTRRGKMNTEAFF
CDR3nt: TGTGCCAGCAGCTTGACGCGCAGGGGAAAAATGAACACTGAAGCTTTCTTT

j_gene: TRBJ2-7
d_gene: NA
v_gene: TRBV10-2
abundance: NA
CDR3aa: CASRMRGGDEQYF
CDR3nt: TGCGCCAGCAGGATGAGAGGAGGGGACGAGCAGTACTTC

j_gene: TRBJ2-1
d_gene: TRBD2
v_gene: TRBV7-6
abundance: NA
CDR3aa: CASSANRAGVGYNEQFF
CDR3nt: TGTGCCAGCAGCGCTAATAGAGCGGGAGTCGGGTACAATGAGCAGTTCTTC

j_gene: TRBJ2-5
d_gene: TRBD2
v_gene: TRBV10-2
abundance: NA
CDR3aa: CASSESKGLAATQYF
CDR3nt: TGCGCCAGCAGTGAGTCGAAGGGACTAGCCGCGACCCAGTACTTC

j_gene: TRBJ1-4
d_gene: TRBD1
v_gene: TRBV10-3
abundance: NA
CDR3aa: CAISPIQGALGNEKLFF
CDR3nt: TGTGCCATCAGCCCTATACAGGGGGCGCTGGGTAATGAAAAACTGTTTTTT

j_gene: TRBJ2-1
d_gene: TRBD2
v_gene: TRBV13
abundance: NA
CDR3aa: CASSLLGGTRNEQFF
CDR3nt: TGTGCCAGCAGCTTACTGGGGGGGACCCGGAATGAGCAGTTCTTC

j_gene: TRBJ1-4
d_gene: NA
v_gene: TRBV4-2
abundance: NA
CDR3aa: CASRQHWTAVRGKLFF
CDR3nt: TGTGCCAGCAGACAACACTGGACAGCCGTAAGAGGAAAACTGTTTTTT

j_gene: TRBJ1-5
d_gene: NA
v_gene: TRBV5-5
abundance: NA
CDR3aa: CASSLDWGLNQPQHF
CDR3nt: TGTGCCAGCAGCTTGGATTGGGGGCTCAATCAGCCCCAGCATTTT

j_gene: TRBJ2-3
d_gene: TRBD2
v_gene: TRBV28
abundance: NA
CDR3aa: CASSLCQRDLTDTQYF
CDR3nt: TGTGCCAGCAGTTTATGCCAGCGGGACCTGACAGATACGCAGTATTTT

j_gene: TRBJ2-7
d_gene: NA
v_gene: TRBV14
abundance: once
CDR3aa: CASSQYPDSSPYEQYF
CDR3nt: TGTGCCAGCAGCCAGTATCCGGACAGCTCGCCCTACGAGCAGTACTTC

j_gene: TRBJ1-5
d_gene: TRBD1
v_gene: TRBV28
abundance: NA
CDR3aa: CASTHRGIPYSNQPQHF
CDR3nt: TGTGCCAGCACCCACAGGGGTATCCCGTATAGCAATCAGCCCCAGCATTTT

j_gene: TRBJ2-2
d_gene: NA
v_gene: TRBV7-6
abundance: NA
CDR3aa: CASSRDIPNTGELFF
CDR3nt: TGTGCCAGCAGCCGTGACATTCCAAACACCGGGGAGCTGTTTTTT

j_gene: TRBJ1-2
d_gene: NA
v_gene: TRBV14
abundance: NA
CDR3aa: CASSQGAGGPRGGYTF
CDR3nt: TGTGCCAGCAGCCAAGGCGCGGGTGGCCCCCGGGGAGGCTACACCTTC

j_gene: TRBJ1-1
d_gene: TRBD1
v_gene: TRBV19
abundance: NA
CDR3aa: CASKGTAPANTEAFF
CDR3nt: TGTGCCAGTAAGGGGACAGCGCCCGCGAACACTGAAGCTTTCTTT

j_gene: TRBJ1-2
d_gene: TRBD1
v_gene: TRBV10-3
abundance: NA
CDR3aa: CAISDSDRDSGYTF
CDR3nt: TGTGCCATCAGTGACTCCGACAGGGACTCTGGCTACACCTTC

j_gene: TRBJ1-4
d_gene: TRBD1
v_gene: TRBV4-3
abundance: NA
CDR3aa: CASSRKSGTGISRPNEKLFF
CDR3nt: TGCGCCAGCAGCCGCAAATCCGGGACAGGAATTTCGCGACCTAATGAAAAACTGTTTTTT

j_gene: TRBJ2-7
d_gene: TRBD2
v_gene: TRBV25-1
abundance: NA
CDR3aa: CASSETQAGSYEQYF
CDR3nt: TGTGCCAGCAGTGAGACCCAAGCGGGATCCTACGAGCAGTACTTC

j_gene: TRBJ2-3
d_gene: NA
v_gene: TRBV7-9
abundance: NA
CDR3aa: CASTNPTDSTDTQYF
CDR3nt: TGTGCCAGCACCAACCCGACAGATAGCACAGATACGCAGTATTTT

j_gene: TRBJ2-1
d_gene: TRBD1
v_gene: TRBV20-1
abundance: NA
CDR3aa: CRGQDEQFF
CDR3nt: TGCAGGGGACAGGATGAGCAGTTCTTC

j_gene: TRBJ1-3
d_gene: NA
v_gene: TRBV28
abundance: NA
CDR3aa: CASSLSDTRNTIYF
CDR3nt: TGTGCCAGCAGTTTATCGGACACCCGAAACACCATATATTTT

j_gene: TRBJ1-2
d_gene: NA
v_gene: TRBV5-4
abundance: NA
CDR3aa: CASSLALSKGYTF
CDR3nt: TGTGCCAGCAGCTTGGCCCTTAGTAAAGGCTACACCTTC

j_gene: TRBJ2-1
d_gene: TRBD2
v_gene: TRBV7-2
abundance: NA
CDR3aa: CASSLGTSGGHNEQFF
CDR3nt: TGTGCCAGCAGCTTAGGCACTAGCGGGGGTCACAATGAGCAGTTCTTC

j_gene: TRBJ1-2
d_gene: TRBD1
v_gene: TRBV9
abundance: NA
CDR3aa: CASSDGKQGNGYTF
CDR3nt: TGTGCCAGCAGCGACGGCAAACAGGGGAATGGCTACACCTTC